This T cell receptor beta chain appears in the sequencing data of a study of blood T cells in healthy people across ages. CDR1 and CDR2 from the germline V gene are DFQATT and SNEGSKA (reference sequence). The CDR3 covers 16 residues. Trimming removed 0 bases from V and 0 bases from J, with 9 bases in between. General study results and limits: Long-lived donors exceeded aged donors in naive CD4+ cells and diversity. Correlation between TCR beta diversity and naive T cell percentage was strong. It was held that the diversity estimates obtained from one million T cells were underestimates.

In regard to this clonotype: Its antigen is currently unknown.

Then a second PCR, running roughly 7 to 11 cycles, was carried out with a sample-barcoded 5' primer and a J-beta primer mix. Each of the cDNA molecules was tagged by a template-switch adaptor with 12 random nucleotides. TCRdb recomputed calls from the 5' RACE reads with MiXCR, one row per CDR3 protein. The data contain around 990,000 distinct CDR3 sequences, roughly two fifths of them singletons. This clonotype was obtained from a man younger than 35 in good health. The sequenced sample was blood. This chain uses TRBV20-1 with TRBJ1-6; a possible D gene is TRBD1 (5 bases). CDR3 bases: TGCAGTGCTAGAGATCCCGACAGCTCCTATAATTCACCCCTCCACTTT. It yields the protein CSARDPDSSYNSPLHF.